The 10 T cell receptor beta chains below all came from one sample that was sequenced in a study of CD8 T cells in ankylosing spondylitis. TCRdb re-called the 5' RACE reads with MiXCR, one entry per CDR3 protein. The sample yields almost 400,000 distinct CDR3 sequences, 20% to 25% seen once. Study results and caveats: Fewer than 10 highly homologous variants formed a TCR beta motif that appeared characteristic of ankylosing spondylitis blood.

Antigens of these TCRs are unknown. The sample was blood, either unsorted or a sorted T cell fraction (not recorded which). These receptors were collected from a male donor with ankylosing spondylitis.

The V call is TRBV4-1, the J call TRBJ2-3; 15 bases are a match to TRBD2. Germline V gene data show CDR1 as MGHRA and CDR2 as YSYEKL. The CDR3 contains 17 residues. Trimming cost V 3 bases and J 1 base; bases outside gene matches: 2. The CDR3: CASSQGLAGGRTDTQYF. For the CDR3, the DNA is TGCGCCAGCAGCCAGGGACTAGCGGGGGGCCGCACAGATACGCAGTATTTT.

This rearrangement joins TRBV5-6 to TRBJ1-1, with 7 bases matching TRBD1. Germline lookup yields CDR1 SGHDT and CDR2 YYEEEE. The CDR3 runs 18 residues. After removal of 3 bases from V and 3 bases from J, the junction contained 17 bases not matched to a gene. The CDR3 is CASSSLLDRADRHTEAFF. The CDR3 DNA reads TGTGCCAGCAGCTCCTTATTGGATAGGGCGGACAGGCACACTGAAGCTTTCTTT.

This clonotype was observed a few times. The chain carries TRBV3-1 and TRBJ2-7; possible D gene TRBD1, 6 bases. V lost 0 bases and J 7 bases, leaving 13 bases between the germline ends. Germline V gives CDR1 LGHDT, CDR2 YNNKEL (reference sequence). The CDR3 contains 14 residues. DNA of the CDR3: TGTGCCAGCAGCCAAGAAGGCAGGGGAAGGGAGCAGTACTTC. Translated, it gives CASSQEGRGREQYF.

The chain employs TRBV4-1 and TRBJ2-1; D ambiguous. Trimming removed 1 base from V and 7 bases from J, with 8 bases in between. CDR1 is MGHRA, CDR2 YSYEKL, per germline. The CDR3 length is 13 residues. CDR3 DNA sequence: TGCGCCAGCAGCCAAGTCTGGCGGAATGAGCAGTTCTTC. Translating gives CASSQVWRNEQFF.

A few counts support this clonotype. J is TRBJ2-3 and V is TRBV7-9, with D perhaps TRBD1 or TRBD2 (5 bases each). The CDR3 contains 15 residues. V was pared by 5 bases and J by 3 bases, with 15 bases between. Germline V gene data show CDR1 as SEHNR and CDR2 as FQNEAQ (reference sequence). CDR3 DNA sequence: TGTGCCAGCAGCCGGTGGGGACCAAAGACAGATACGCAGTATTTT. Amino acids: CASSRWGPKTDTQYF.

DNA of the CDR3: TGCGCCAGCAGCTTAGAAGCGGGGGCGCCCACTGAAGCTTTCTTT. It specifies CASSLEAGAPTEAFF. The chain links TRBV5-1 to TRBJ1-1; a possible D gene is TRBD1 (6 bases). CDR1 and CDR2 from the germline V gene are SGHRS and YFSETQ. V gave up 2 bases and J gave up 4 bases, with 15 bases separating them. The CDR3 spans 15 residues.

This clonotype was seen just once. The chain recombines TRBV20-1 with TRBJ1-2; 9 nucleotides align to TRBD1. Germline V gene lookup returns CDR1 DFQATT and CDR2 SNEGSKA (reference sequence). This CDR3 comprises 14 residues. V trimming: 2 bases; J trimming: 7 bases; junction bases outside the gene matches: 8. The CDR3 nucleotides read TGCAGTGCTAGAACCCCACAGGGGGCGCGTGGCTACACCTTC. Its translation is CSARTPQGARGYTF.

This clonotype showed up many times. This chain connects TRBV12-3 or TRBV12-4 to TRBJ1-5; the D is unclear. V lost 3 bases and J 15 bases, leaving 15 bases between the germline ends. This CDR3 has 12 residues. The CDR3 loop reads CASSFADRGRHF. CDR3 DNA: TGTGCCAGCAGTTTCGCGGACCGTGGTAGGCATTTT.

This clonotype was observed a few times. The V gene is TRBV3-1, the J gene TRBJ2-3; 7 nucleotides line up with TRBD2. Germline V gives CDR1 LGHDT, CDR2 YNNKEL (reference sequence). With 3 bases clipped from V and 0 bases from J, the junction kept 3 bases outside the gene matches. The CDR3 is 15 residues long. CDR3 sequence (DNA): TGTGCCAGCAGCCACTGGGGGGGAAGCACAGATACGCAGTATTTT. Residues: CASSHWGGSTDTQYF.

This clonotype was detected only a few times. This chain connects TRBV7-3 to TRBJ2-7; D remains ambiguous. Deletions cut 1 base from V and 3 bases from J, with 7 bases between. The V gene's germline CDR1 is SGHTA and CDR2 FQGTGA. The CDR3 has 13 amino acids. CDR3 nucleotides: TGTGCCAGCAGCTTAATGCCCCACTACGAGCAGTACTTC. It codes for CASSLMPHYEQYF.